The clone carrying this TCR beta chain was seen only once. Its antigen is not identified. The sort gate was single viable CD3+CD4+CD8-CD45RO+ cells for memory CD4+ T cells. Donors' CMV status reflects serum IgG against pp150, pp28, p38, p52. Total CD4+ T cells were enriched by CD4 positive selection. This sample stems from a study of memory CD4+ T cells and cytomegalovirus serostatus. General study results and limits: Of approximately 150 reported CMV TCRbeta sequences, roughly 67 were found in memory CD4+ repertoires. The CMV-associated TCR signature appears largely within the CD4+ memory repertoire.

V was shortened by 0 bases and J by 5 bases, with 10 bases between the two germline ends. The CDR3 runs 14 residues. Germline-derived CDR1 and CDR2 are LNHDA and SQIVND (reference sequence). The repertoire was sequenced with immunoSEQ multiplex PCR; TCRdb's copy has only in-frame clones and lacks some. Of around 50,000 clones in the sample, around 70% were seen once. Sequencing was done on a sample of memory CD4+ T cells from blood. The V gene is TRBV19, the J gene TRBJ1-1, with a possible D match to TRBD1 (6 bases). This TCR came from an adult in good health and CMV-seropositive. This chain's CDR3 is CASSIETGKTEAFF. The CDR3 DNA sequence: TGTGCCAGTAGTATAGAAACAGGGAAGACTGAAGCTTTCTTT.